The rows below give T cell receptor beta chains drawn from one sample of a study of blood T cell repertoires in COVID-19. TCRdb's table, derived via immunoSEQ multiplex PCR, lists solely in-frame clones and lacks some. The sample yields roughly 260,000 clones, approximately 86% seen once. Sequencing was done on a sample of peripheral blood. The receptors stem from a man aged 35 to 55 who had recovered from COVID-19. The CDR3 runs from the conserved cysteine through the conserved F or W. The D gene is left open where the match is weak. Some rows have no size entry. The others give once, few or many, or a class for an expanded clone.

clone size	J gene	D gene	V gene	CDR3 DNA	CDR3 protein
.	TRBJ2-2	TRBD2	TRBV5-1	TGCGCCAGCAGCCTCCCATGGGCGGGGGCGAACACCGGGGAGCTGTTTTTT	CASSLPWAGANTGELFF
.	TRBJ2-1	TRBD2	TRBV4-3	TGCGCCAGCAGCCAAGGGACTAGACGCAATGAGCAGTTCTTC	CASSQGTRRNEQFF
.	TRBJ2-7	TRBD1	TRBV6-6	TGTGCCAGCAGAACCCGACAGGGAGCCTACGAGCAGTACTTC	CASRTRQGAYEQYF
.	TRBJ2-7	.	TRBV7-3	TGTGCCAGCAGCCGACTTGGCGTGGGCGAGCAGTACTTC	CASSRLGVGEQYF
.	TRBJ2-5	TRBD2	TRBV9	TGTGCCAGCAGCCCCCGGCTAGCGGGGAGAAGTCCCCAAGAGACCCAGTACTTC	CASSPRLAGRSPQETQYF
.	TRBJ1-6	.	TRBV21-1	TGTGCCAGCAGCAACCAAGGGGGTGCCGTCTACCTACCCCTCCACTTT	CASSNQGGAVYLPLHF
.	TRBJ1-2	TRBD1	TRBV29-1	TGCAGCGTTGCGGACAGGGGGCTGAGTGGCTACACCTTC	CSVADRGLSGYTF
.	TRBJ2-3	.	TRBV19	TGTGCCAGTAGTATTTTGTCGGGACAGCAGTATTTT	CASSILSGQQYF
.	TRBJ2-1	.	TRBV7-8	TGTGCCAGCAGCTTAGGGCGGGCGGGACGAAGGAATGAGCAGTTCTTC	CASSLGRAGRRNEQFF
.	TRBJ2-3	.	TRBV6-2/TRBV6-3	TGTGCCAGCAGTTACTCGAATCGGTTAGTGGATACGCAGTATTTT	CASSYSNRLVDTQYF
.	TRBJ2-5	TRBD2	TRBV3-1/TRBV3-2	TGTGCCAGCAGCCTGGCGGCGGGGGGGTGGTCAGAGACCCAGTACTTC	CASSLAAGGWSETQYF
once	TRBJ2-7	.	TRBV29-1	TGCAGCGCCAATTCCGGGGGAGGGGGGTACGAGCAGTACTTC	CSANSGGGGYEQYF